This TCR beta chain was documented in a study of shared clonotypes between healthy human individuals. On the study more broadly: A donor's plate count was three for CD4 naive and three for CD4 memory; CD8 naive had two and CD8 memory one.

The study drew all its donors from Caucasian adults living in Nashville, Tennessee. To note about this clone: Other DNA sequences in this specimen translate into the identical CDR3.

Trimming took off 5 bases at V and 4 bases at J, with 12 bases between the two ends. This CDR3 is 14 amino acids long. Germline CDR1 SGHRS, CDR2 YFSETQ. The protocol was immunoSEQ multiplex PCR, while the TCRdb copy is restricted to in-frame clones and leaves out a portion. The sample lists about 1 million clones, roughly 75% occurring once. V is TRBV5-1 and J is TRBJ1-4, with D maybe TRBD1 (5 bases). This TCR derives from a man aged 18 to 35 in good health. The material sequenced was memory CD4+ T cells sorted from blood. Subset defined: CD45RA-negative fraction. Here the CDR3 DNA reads TGCGCCAGCAGTTCCCGGGACGGTAATGAAAAACTGTTTTTT. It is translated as CASSSRDGNEKLFF.